Listed here are 17 T cell receptor beta chains from one sample, sequenced in a study of OX40 agonist ivuxolimab in advanced cancers. Measured with immunoSEQ multiplex PCR; TCRdb has only the in-frame clones, and not every one. The data show 30,000 or so clones, nearly 85% seen once. The sequencing here drew on CD4+ or CD8+ T cells sorted from blood, taken in a trial of the OX40 agonist ivuxolimab. The receptors come from an adult with an advanced solid tumor such as melanoma, head and neck, liver or kidney cancer.

The rearrangement links TRBV7-3 to TRBJ2-1; 12 bases map to TRBD2. The trim removed 2 bases at V and 8 bases at J, leaving 7 bases unmatched. Germline V gene data show CDR1 as SGHTA and CDR2 as FQGTGA. The CDR3 covers 16 residues. CDR3 protein: CASSLGPLAGGHEQFF. Here the CDR3 DNA reads TGTGCCAGCAGCTTAGGACCACTAGCGGGAGGCCATGAGCAGTTCTTC.

This chain connects TRBV6-4 to TRBJ2-3; 9 nucleotides align to TRBD1. The V and J ends lost 4 bases and 1 base, in that order; junction bases with no gene match: 0. This CDR3 is built from 14 residues. Per the germline V gene, CDR1 is MRHNA and CDR2 is SNTAGT. The CDR3 loop reads CASSGTGGTDTQYF. The CDR3 nucleotides are TGTGCCAGCAGTGGGACAGGGGGCACAGATACGCAGTATTTT.

A word on this clone: Other DNA sequences in the sample encode the same CDR3. As DNA, the CDR3 is TGTGCCTGGAGCATAGCTAACTATGGCTACACCTTC. Its protein is CAWSIANYGYTF. The chain employs TRBV30 and TRBJ1-2; no definite D call. Trimming stripped 3 bases from V and 0 bases from J, with 5 bases between. There are 12 residues in the CDR3. Germline CDR1 and CDR2: GTSNPN and SVGIG (reference sequence).

CDR3 residues: CAWMWVNTEAFF. The CDR3 DNA is TGTGCCTGGATGTGGGTTAACACTGAAGCTTTCTTT. This chain connects TRBV30 to TRBJ1-1; D unclear. The CDR3 has 12 amino acids. Between the trimmed V and J ends, which lost 4 bases and 2 bases, there was a span of 8 bases. In germline, CDR1 is GTSNPN, CDR2 SVGIG (reference sequence).

The genes are TRBV5-4 and TRBJ1-2, with D perhaps matching TRBD1 (6 bases). V was cut by 2 bases and J by 7 bases, with 12 bases left in between. The CDR3 runs to 13 residues. Germline V gene sequence: CDR1 SGHNT, CDR2 YYREEE (reference sequence). CDR3 loop: CASSFGQMGGYTF. The CDR3 DNA follows: TGTGCCAGCAGCTTCGGACAGATGGGTGGCTACACCTTC.

The chain joins TRBV27 to TRBJ1-6; D is unresolved. This CDR3 has 15 amino acids. Trimming cost V 4 bases and J 7 bases, with 14 bases left between them. Looked up from germline, CDR1 is MNHEY and CDR2 is SMNVEV (reference sequence). The CDR3 here is CASSSRPLGNSPLHF. In DNA form, the CDR3 reads TGTGCCAGCAGTTCCCGGCCACTGGGGAATTCACCCCTCCACTTT.

The V and J genes are TRBV2 and TRBJ1-1; D unclear. Germline loops: CDR1 SNHLY, CDR2 FYNNEI. V was trimmed by 1 base and J by 1 base, leaving 19 bases between them. The CDR3 consists of 18 residues. The CDR3 nucleotides are TGTGCCAGCAGTGAAGAGGCAGGAGTACCCTCGTCGAACACTGAAGCTTTCTTT. Translating it yields CASSEEAGVPSSNTEAFF.

CDR3 in DNA: TGTGCCAGCAGCGGGATGCTAACTAATGAAAAACTGTTTTTT. Its protein is CASSGMLTNEKLFF. The chain uses TRBV7-9 and TRBJ1-4; unclear D gene. This CDR3 comprises 14 residues. V shed 5 bases and J shed 1 base, with 8 bases lying between them. CDR1 is SEHNR and CDR2 is FQNEAQ in the germline V gene (reference sequence).

In its sample, this clone ranks as medium-sized. The chain has TRBV6-5 and TRBJ2-3; 10 bases fit TRBD2. Germline V gene lookup returns CDR1 MNHEY and CDR2 SVGAGI. The J segment lost 4 bases and the V segment lost 2 bases, leaving 3 bases of the junction unmatched. The CDR3 extends over 15 amino acids. In DNA form, the CDR3 reads TGTGCCAGCAGTTACATAGCGGGAGGCCCAGATACGCAGTATTTT. Amino acid sequence: CASSYIAGGPDTQYF.

The genes are TRBV13 and TRBJ2-3; the D is unclear. Looked up from germline, CDR1 is PRHDT and CDR2 is FYEKMQ (reference sequence). V was shortened by 5 bases and J by 0 bases, with 6 bases between the two germline ends. The CDR3 covers 13 residues. The CDR3 nucleotides are TGTGCCAGCAGCACAGAGAGCACAGATACGCAGTATTTT. Protein sequence: CASSTESTDTQYF. The full variable domain, completed using reference TRBV13 and TRBJ2-3, is AAGVIQSPRHLIKEKRETATLKCYPIPRHDTVYWYQQGPGQDPQFLISFYEKMQSDKGSIPDRFSAQQFSDYHSELNMSSLELGDSALYFCASSTESTDTQYFGPGTRLTVL.

This clone has more than one count but fewer than ten. The chain combines TRBV27 with TRBJ1-1; tentative D call: TRBD1 (5 bases). The CDR3 totals 13 residues. Germline CDR1 MNHEY, CDR2 SMNVEV (reference sequence). Trimming removed 4 bases from V and 0 bases from J, with 6 bases in between. CDR3 loop: CASSWGVNTEAFF. The CDR3, as DNA: TGTGCCAGCAGTTGGGGGGTGAACACTGAAGCTTTCTTT.

The chain combines TRBV25-1 with TRBJ1-1; D gene uncertain. V was clipped by 3 bases and J by 2 bases, with 10 bases between them. Germline assignment: CDR1 MGHDK and CDR2 SYGVNS. CDR3 size: 14 residues. The CDR3: CASSDSRYNTEAFF. CDR3 in DNA: TGTGCCAGCAGTGACTCTCGATATAACACTGAAGCTTTCTTT.

V usage is TRBV6-5 and J usage is TRBJ1-2; 7 positions agree with TRBD1. This CDR3 region has 15 residues. Germline assignment: CDR1 MNHEY and CDR2 SVGAGI. V lost 6 bases and J lost 4; bases outside the gene matches: 11. CDR3 DNA sequence: TGTGCCAGCAGAGACAGGGAGGGGGCTCGCTATGGCTACACCTTC. This codes for CASRDREGARYGYTF.

The CDR3 DNA is TGCGCCAGCAGCCAAGGGACTAACGATGAGCAGTTCTTC. It codes for CASSQGTNDEQFF. The gene calls are TRBV4-1 and TRBJ2-1; maybe TRBD2 (6 bases). V was shortened by 1 base and J by 8 bases, with 9 bases between the two germline ends. CDR3 length: 13 amino acids. Germline V CDR1 and CDR2: MGHRA, YSYEKL.

This chain joins TRBV9 and TRBJ2-7, with D perhaps TRBD1 (6 bases). V was clipped by 0 bases and J by 5 bases, with 12 bases between them. Germline-derived CDR1 and CDR2 are SGDLS and YYNGEE. The CDR3 has 14 residues. CDR3 region: CASSVGVRGHEQYF. The CDR3 DNA sequence: TGTGCCAGCAGCGTAGGGGTCAGGGGCCACGAGCAGTACTTC.

The J gene is TRBJ1-1, the V gene TRBV4-2, with a weak D call TRBD1 (5 bases). The germline V gene encodes CDR1 LGHNA and CDR2 YNFKEQ. The CDR3 is 13 amino acids. V lost 8 bases and J lost 0, with 10 bases in between. DNA of the CDR3: TGTGCCAGCGGTACAGGATTGAACACTGAAGCTTTCTTT. Protein: CASGTGLNTEAFF.

This sequence joins TRBV29-1 and TRBJ2-5; 9 nucleotides match TRBD2. Looked up from germline, CDR1 is SQVTM and CDR2 is ANQGSEA. V trimming: 0 bases; J trimming: 1 base; junction bases outside the gene matches: 3. The CDR3 extends over 15 amino acids. CDR3 coding DNA: TGCAGCGTTGAAGACCCGACTAGCGGCCAAGAGACCCAGTACTTC. Protein product: CSVEDPTSGQETQYF. Together with reference TRBV29-1 and TRBJ2-5, the CDR3 gives the full variable domain: SAVISQKPSRDICQRGTSLTIQCQVDSQVTMMFWYRQQPGQSLTLIATANQGSEATYESGFVIDKFPISRPNLTFSTLTVSNMSPEDSSIYLCSVEDPTSGQETQYFGPGTRLLVL.